These T cell receptor beta chains were read from a single sample in a study of cytomegalovirus exposure and HLA in healthy donors. Using immunoSEQ multiplex PCR, the repertoire was profiled, and TCRdb retains in-frame clones only, with some absent. The sample contains a few hundred thousand clones, roughly 90% of which appear only once. The sample consisted of PBMCs. The receptors shown here come from a man under 40 in good health and CMV-seronegative. The CDR3 runs from the conserved cysteine through the conserved F or W. A D gene is named only where the DNA matches it firmly. A row's size may be missing; if present it is once, few, many or a size class.

d_gene	v_gene	j_gene	abundance	CDR3aa	CDR3nt
TRBD1	TRBV7-9	TRBJ1-2	NA	CASSLGGTGGYGYTF	TGTGCCAGCAGCTTAGGTGGGACAGGGGGCTATGGCTACACCTTC
NA	TRBV20-1	TRBJ2-7	NA	CSAATSNEQYF	TGCAGTGCGGCGACTAGTAACGAGCAGTACTTC
NA	TRBV5-6	TRBJ2-5	NA	CASSLAGQGTATQYF	TGTGCCAGCAGCTTGGCCGGGCAGGGGACCGCGACCCAGTACTTC
NA	TRBV6-6	TRBJ2-5	NA	CASSLGGREETQYF	TGTGCCAGCAGTTTGGGGGGGCGCGAGGAGACCCAGTACTTC
TRBD2	TRBV7-2	TRBJ2-3	NA	CASSLNSGGTDTQYF	TGTGCCAGCAGCTTAAATAGCGGGGGAACAGATACGCAGTATTTT
NA	TRBV19	TRBJ1-3	NA	CASSIDVGLRSSGNTIYF	TGTGCCAGTAGTATAGACGTGGGCCTGCGAAGCTCTGGAAACACCATATATTTT
NA	TRBV7-9	TRBJ1-1	once	CASSLGYGGTEAFF	TGTGCCAGCAGCTTGGGATACGGCGGGACTGAAGCTTTCTTT
NA	TRBV4-3	TRBJ2-6	NA	CASSPLEGSGANVLTF	TGCGCCAGCAGCCCCCTTGAGGGCTCTGGGGCCAACGTCCTGACTTTC
NA	TRBV30	TRBJ2-7	NA	CAWSPGHRGTYEQYF	TGTGCCTGGAGCCCGGGACACCGTGGCACCTACGAGCAGTACTTC
NA	TRBV10-1	TRBJ2-5	once	CASSESIAQETQYF	TGCGCCAGCAGTGAGTCGATAGCCCAAGAGACCCAGTACTTC
TRBD2	TRBV11-3	TRBJ2-3	once	CASSFSGGSTDTQYF	TGTGCCAGCAGCTTTAGCGGGGGAAGCACAGATACGCAGTATTTT
NA	TRBV5-6	TRBJ2-7	NA	CASSLAVDRGLKQYF	TGTGCCAGCAGCTTGGCCGTGGATAGGGGCTTAAAGCAGTACTTC
TRBD1	TRBV10-1	TRBJ1-1	few	CASSGGTGRTEAFF	TGCGCCAGCAGTGGAGGGACAGGGAGGACTGAAGCTTTCTTT
TRBD1	TRBV29-1	TRBJ2-5	NA	CRAGTGHETQYF	TGCAGGGCCGGGACAGGGCACGAGACCCAGTACTTC
TRBD1	TRBV7-8	TRBJ2-7	NA	CASSPRDSSYEQYF	TGTGCCAGCAGCCCACGGGACAGCTCCTACGAGCAGTACTTC
TRBD1	TRBV5-1	TRBJ2-5	NA	CASSFPGQGLETQYF	TGCGCCAGCAGCTTCCCGGGACAGGGGTTAGAGACCCAGTACTTC
NA	TRBV6-1	TRBJ2-7	NA	CASSVRRQSSYEQYF	TGTGCCAGCAGTGTCCGGAGACAGAGCTCCTACGAGCAGTACTTC
TRBD1	TRBV18	TRBJ1-1	NA	CASSLTGALNTEAFF	TGTGCCAGCTCACTCACAGGGGCCCTTAACACTGAAGCTTTCTTT
NA	TRBV6-1	TRBJ2-7	NA	CASNTGTNRYEQYF	TGTGCCAGCAACACCGGGACAAATCGCTACGAGCAGTACTTC
TRBD2	TRBV4-3	TRBJ2-1	NA	CASSRSSGGGDNEQFF	TGCGCCAGCAGCCGATCTAGCGGGGGGGGAGACAATGAGCAGTTCTTC
TRBD1	TRBV5-1	TRBJ1-1	NA	CASSPEDRMNTEAFF	TGCGCCAGCAGCCCGGAGGACAGGATGAACACTGAAGCTTTCTTT
TRBD1	TRBV5-1	TRBJ1-1	NA	CASSSLQGAGTEAFF	TGCGCCAGCAGCTCCTTGCAGGGGGCCGGGACTGAAGCTTTCTTT
TRBD1	TRBV19	TRBJ2-3	NA	CASRKDRVTDTQYF	TGTGCCAGTAGGAAAGACAGGGTAACAGATACGCAGTATTTT
TRBD1	TRBV7-9	TRBJ2-1	NA	CASTISGQRHEQFF	TGTGCCAGCACCATCTCGGGACAGCGGCATGAGCAGTTCTTC